This is a list of T cell receptor beta chains from one sample in a study of PD-L1 blockade in urothelial cancer. The repertoire was sequenced with immunoSEQ multiplex PCR; TCRdb's copy has only in-frame clones and lacks some. This sample has over 40,000 clones, with about 85% found just once. This specimen was PBMCs, taken around atezolizumab (anti-PD-L1) treatment. The receptors here all came from a man between 65 and 79 years old with urothelial cancer. CDR3s include the opening cysteine and the closing phenylalanine or tryptophan. The D gene is left open where the match is weak. The size of a clone is reported for some rows only, either as once, few or many, or as a class for expanded clones.

j_gene,d_gene,v_gene,abundance,CDR3nt,CDR3aa
TRBJ2-1,TRBD2,TRBV5-1,NA,TGCGCCAGCAGCTTGGTGGTAGCGGGGCACAATGAGCAGTTCTTC,CASSLVVAGHNEQFF
TRBJ2-1,TRBD2,TRBV28,once,TGTGCCAGCAGATCGGGACTAGCGGGAGCCAATGAGCAGTTCTTC,CASRSGLAGANEQFF
TRBJ2-1,TRBD1,TRBV6-4,NA,TGTGCCAGCAGCGACAGGGGTCTCGGTTTCGATGAGCAGTTCTTC,CASSDRGLGFDEQFF
TRBJ2-7,TRBD1,TRBV6-1,NA,TGTGCCAGCAGTGATTGGGACAGGGGTTACGAGCAGTACTTC,CASSDWDRGYEQYF
TRBJ1-1,TRBD1,TRBV19,NA,TGTGCCAGTAGTCGTCCCCAGGGGGACACTGAAGCTTTCTTT,CASSRPQGDTEAFF
TRBJ2-7,TRBD2,TRBV7-6,NA,TGTGCCAGCAGCTTATATGTGGGTAGCGGGAGTCAGGGCGAGCAGTACTTC,CASSLYVGSGSQGEQYF
TRBJ1-3,NA,TRBV28,NA,TGTGCCAGCAGTTTCGGGGTTTTAGCGGGAAACACCATATATTTT,CASSFGVLAGNTIYF
TRBJ2-5,TRBD1,TRBV28,NA,TGTGCCAGCAGTTTAGGCAGGGGGGAGACCCAGTACTTC,CASSLGRGETQYF
TRBJ2-5,TRBD2,TRBV29-1,once,TGCAGCGTTGCTATTGGGGGAGGGGAGACCCAGTACTTC,CSVAIGGGETQYF
TRBJ1-1,NA,TRBV7-2,NA,TGTGCCAGCAGCTTAAGGGTTGGGGCAGCTCTACAAGCTTTCTTT,CASSLRVGAALQAFF
TRBJ2-5,TRBD2,TRBV9,NA,TGTGCCAGCAGCGTAGCTAGCGGGAGCCAAGAGACCCAGTACTTC,CASSVASGSQETQYF
TRBJ1-3,NA,TRBV6-1,NA,TGTGCCAGCAGTGAAGGCAGGGCTGGAAACACCATATATTTT,CASSEGRAGNTIYF
TRBJ2-3,TRBD1,TRBV7-8,NA,TGTGCCAGCAGCTTAGTAGGGGGCGGCACAGATACGCAGTATTTT,CASSLVGGGTDTQYF
TRBJ2-1,TRBD2,TRBV5-6,NA,TGTGCCAGCAGCGGTAGCGGGACTATGAGCTCCTACAATGAGCAGTTCTTC,CASSGSGTMSSYNEQFF
TRBJ2-1,NA,TRBV6-1,NA,TGTGCCAGCAGTGAACTCCCGCGACAGACCTCCTACAATGAGCAGTTCTTC,CASSELPRQTSYNEQFF
TRBJ1-4,TRBD1,TRBV28,NA,TGTGCCAGCAGTGAACAGGGGGCGAGTGAAAAACTGTTTTTT,CASSEQGASEKLFF
TRBJ1-1,NA,TRBV5-1,once,TGCGCCAGCAGCTTTACGGGGAATACGAACACTGAAGCTTTCTTT,CASSFTGNTNTEAFF
TRBJ2-3,NA,TRBV5-1,NA,TGCGCCAGCAGCTTCGGAGGGCGTAGCACAGATACGCAGTATTTT,CASSFGGRSTDTQYF
TRBJ2-5,NA,TRBV19,few,NA,CASTSGGQGETQYF
TRBJ2-7,NA,TRBV10-1,NA,TGCGCCAGCAGTGACAGGTTTTACGAGCAGTACTTC,CASSDRFYEQYF
TRBJ1-4,NA,TRBV5-1,NA,TGCGCCAGCAGTAATCGGGGGGCTAATGAAAAACTGTTTTTT,CASSNRGANEKLFF
TRBJ2-5,NA,TRBV20-1,NA,TGCAGTGCTAGTATACAAGAGACCCAGTACTTC,CSASIQETQYF
TRBJ2-1,TRBD2,TRBV15,NA,TGTGCCACCGGATCGGGAGGGCCCTCCTACAATGAGCAGTTCTTC,CATGSGGPSYNEQFF
TRBJ1-5,TRBD1,TRBV5-1,once,TGCGCCAGCAGCCCGGGACAGGGATGGCAGCCCCAGCATTTT,CASSPGQGWQPQHF
TRBJ2-5,TRBD2,TRBV29-1,NA,TGCAGCGGGGAGGGGGTTGCGGGAGGGAAACAAGAGACCCAGTACTTC,CSGEGVAGGKQETQYF
TRBJ2-2,NA,TRBV5-1,NA,TGCGCCAGCAGCCCCTGGGCGGACTCAAACACCGGGGAGCTGTTTTTT,CASSPWADSNTGELFF
TRBJ2-7,NA,TRBV6-5,few,TGTGCCAGCAGTTACTCTGACGGAGCCTACGAGCAGTACTTC,CASSYSDGAYEQYF
TRBJ2-1,NA,TRBV4-1,NA,TGCGCCAGCAGCCAAGCCACTAGGTGGGATGAGCAGTTCTTC,CASSQATRWDEQFF
TRBJ1-5,TRBD1,TRBV30,NA,TGTGCCTGGAGTGACGGGACAGGCCAGCCCCAGCATTTT,CAWSDGTGQPQHF
TRBJ2-3,TRBD2,TRBV2,NA,TGTGCCAGCAGCGGACTAGTAAGCACAGATACGCAGTATTTT,CASSGLVSTDTQYF
TRBJ2-3,NA,TRBV30,NA,TGTGCCTGGAGTCCGGGGACACCTTCTAGCACAGATACGCAGTATTTT,CAWSPGTPSSTDTQYF
TRBJ2-2,TRBD1,TRBV5-6,few,TGTGCCAGCAGCTGGCGGACAGGGGCCGGGGAGCTGTTTTTT,CASSWRTGAGELFF
TRBJ2-3,NA,TRBV5-5,NA,TGTGCCAGCAGCTTGGCCCGGAGCACAGATACGCAGTATTTT,CASSLARSTDTQYF
TRBJ2-7,NA,TRBV5-6,NA,TGTGCCAGCAGGTTACAGGCTTCCTACGAGCAGTACTTC,CASRLQASYEQYF
TRBJ2-1,TRBD2,TRBV25-1,NA,TGTGCCAGCAGTGAACCGCGTAGCGGGGACAATGAGCAGTTCTTC,CASSEPRSGDNEQFF
TRBJ1-1,TRBD1,TRBV7-9,NA,TGTGCCAGCAGCTTATCCAGGGGGCGAGGCACTGAAGCTTTCTTT,CASSLSRGRGTEAFF
TRBJ2-2,TRBD2,TRBV7-8,NA,TGTGCCAGCAGCAAGACTAGCGGAAACACCGGGGAGCTGTTTTTT,CASSKTSGNTGELFF
TRBJ2-6,TRBD1,TRBV5-5,once,TGTGCCAGCAGCCCTAGACAGGGCGGTGGCGTTGGGGCCAACGTCCTGACTTTC,CASSPRQGGGVGANVLTF
TRBJ2-1,NA,TRBV7-2,NA,TGTGCCAGCAGCTTCCGACTAAAAGGTGAGCAGTTCTTC,CASSFRLKGEQFF
TRBJ1-2,NA,TRBV4-1,NA,TGCGCCAGCAGCCAACCTTACAGCACTTCTAACTATGGCTACACCTTC,CASSQPYSTSNYGYTF
TRBJ1-5,NA,TRBV5-8,NA,TGTGCCAGCAGCTTGGGAGGGGGAAACTCCAATCAGCCCCAGCATTTT,CASSLGGGNSNQPQHF
TRBJ1-2,NA,TRBV5-4,NA,TGTGCCAGCAGCTTGGGGTGGGCTGGCTACACCTTC,CASSLGWAGYTF
TRBJ2-7,TRBD2,TRBV28,NA,TGTGCCAGCATTTTTCGTAGCGGGAGGCCCTACGAGCAGTACTTC,CASIFRSGRPYEQYF
TRBJ2-3,TRBD1,TRBV12-5,NA,TGTGCTAGTGGTTTGTCGCGGGGACAGGGTCCAGATACGCAGTATTTT,CASGLSRGQGPDTQYF
TRBJ2-1,NA,TRBV10-2,NA,TGCGCCACTAAACACAGAAGCTCCTACAATGAGCAGTTCTTC,CATKHRSSYNEQFF
TRBJ2-3,TRBD2,TRBV4-1,NA,TGCGCCAGCAGCCAATTTGGGACTAGCGGGGTCACAGATACGCAGTATTTT,CASSQFGTSGVTDTQYF
TRBJ1-1,NA,TRBV30,NA,TGTGCCTGGAGTGTACGGAGGGACACTGAAGCTTTCTTT,CAWSVRRDTEAFF